What follows are 4 T cell receptor beta chains derived from one specimen sequenced in a study of Ad26.COV2.S vaccination and SARS-CoV-2 variants. Assay: immunoSEQ multiplex PCR; the TCRdb copy retains only in-frame clones and omits some. The table includes 240,000 or so clones, approximately 90% detected once. As for treatment: about 20 received Ad26.COV2.S at low or high dose, single or two shots; about 5 received placebo; per-sample allocation not given. The samples date from day 63 after the first vaccine or placebo injection. The sequences come from peripheral blood, collected in a trial of Ad26.COV2.S vaccine versus placebo. These receptors all stem from a person aged 18 to 59 who received the Ad26.COV2.S COVID-19 vaccine or a placebo.

This sequence joins TRBV7-3 and TRBJ2-1, with 12 bases identical to TRBD1. The CDR3 runs 15 residues. V lost 5 bases, J lost 7 bases, and 6 bases stayed unmatched. CDR1 is SGHTA, CDR2 FQGTGA, per germline. The CDR3 DNA sequence: TGTGCCAGCAGCCCGGGGACAGGGGGCTGGAATGAGCAGTTCTTC. Amino acids: CASSPGTGGWNEQFF.

The chain carries TRBV5-6 and TRBJ2-1; 8 nucleotides match TRBD1. The CDR3 is 12 amino acids. J was trimmed by 11 bases and V by 2 bases; bases with no gene match: 3. Germline-derived CDR1 and CDR2 are SGHDT and YYEEEE. The DNA of the CDR3 is TGTGCCAGCAGCTTCGGGACAGGAAAGCAGTTCTTC. Translating gives CASSFGTGKQFF.

The chain joins TRBV28 to TRBJ2-1; D perhaps matches TRBD1 (5 bases). Germline V gene data show CDR1 as MDHEN and CDR2 as SYDVKM. This CDR3 region has 15 residues. The V gene lost 2 bases and the J gene lost 6 bases, with 14 bases spanning the gap. The CDR3 loop is CASSLPPMTVNEQFF. In nucleotides, the CDR3 is TGTGCCAGCAGTTTACCGCCAATGACAGTCAATGAGCAGTTCTTC.

V usage is TRBV28 and J usage is TRBJ2-1, with 10 nucleotides matching TRBD1. Trimming took 4 bases from V and 8 from J; bases not matched to a gene: 11. The germline V gene has CDR1 MDHEN and CDR2 SYDVKM. CDR3 length: 16 residues. The CDR3 DNA reads TGTGCCAGCAGTTCCTCGGGACAGGGGATTCAGCATGAGCAGTTCTTC. The encoded protein is CASSSSGQGIQHEQFF.